This T cell receptor beta chain was sequenced during a study of cytotoxic CD8 clonotypes in ibrutinib-treated CLL. Study summary: Partial responses totalled approximately 25 and complete responses 2; after median approximately 62 months, approximately 15 remained remitted and roughly twelve progressed. Samples had a mean of around 280,000 productive templates and 90,000 or so productive rearrangements.

As concerns this clone: Antigen: not known.

Data came from immunoSEQ multiplex PCR; TCRdb stores just in-frame clones and leaves some out. The sample shows more than 15,000 clones, around two thirds of them seen only once. General study points: At baseline, clonality was higher than in age-matched healthy donors and correlated with CD8+ counts.

With 8 bases clipped from V and 3 bases from J, the junction kept 11 bases outside the gene matches. The CDR3 consists of 18 residues. The germline V gene has CDR1 LNHDA and CDR2 SQIVND (reference sequence). The sequence was collected from a human donor with chronic lymphocytic leukemia. Sequencing was performed on PBMCs, taken after 12 months of ibrutinib treatment. The chain recombines TRBV19 with TRBJ2-1; 15 nucleotides line up with TRBD2. CDR3 sequence reads: CASERPGLAGGGYNEQFF. The CDR3 bases are TGTGCCAGTGAGAGACCGGGACTAGCGGGAGGTGGCTACAATGAGCAGTTCTTC. Complete variable domain (other parts from reference TRBV19 and TRBJ2-1): DGGITQSPKYLFRKEGQNVTLSCEQNLNHDAMYWYRQDPGQGLRLIYYSQIVNDFQKGDIAEGYSVSREKKESFPLTVTSAQKNPTAFYLCASERPGLAGGGYNEQFFGPGTRLTVL.